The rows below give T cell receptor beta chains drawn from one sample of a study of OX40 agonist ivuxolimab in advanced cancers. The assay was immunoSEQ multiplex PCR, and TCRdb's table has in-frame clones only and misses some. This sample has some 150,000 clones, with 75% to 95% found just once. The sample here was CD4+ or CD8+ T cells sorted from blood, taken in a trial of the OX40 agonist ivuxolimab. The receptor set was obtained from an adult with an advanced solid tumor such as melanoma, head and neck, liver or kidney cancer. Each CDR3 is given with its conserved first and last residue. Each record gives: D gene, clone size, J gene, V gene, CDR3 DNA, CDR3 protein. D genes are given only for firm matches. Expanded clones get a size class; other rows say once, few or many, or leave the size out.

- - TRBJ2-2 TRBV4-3 TGCGCCAGCAGCCTTCAGGATGACGGGGAGCTGTTTTTT CASSLQDDGELFF
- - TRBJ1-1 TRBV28 TGTGCCAGCAGTTTTCAGGGGCGCACTGAAGCTTTCTTT CASSFQGRTEAFF
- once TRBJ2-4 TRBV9 TGTGCCAGCAGCGTAGGGGGGTCAATGGAAAACATTCAGTACTTC CASSVGGSMENIQYF
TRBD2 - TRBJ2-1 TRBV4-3 TGCGCCAGCAGCCAAGTGGGGGCGGGAGGGCCCCAGTTCTTC CASSQVGAGGPQFF
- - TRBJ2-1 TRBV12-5 TGTGCTAGTGGTTTGGTGGAGGGGTGGGAGCAGTTCTTC CASGLVEGWEQFF
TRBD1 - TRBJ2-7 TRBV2 TGTGCCAGCAGTGACCGACAGGGCTACGAGCAGTACTTC CASSDRQGYEQYF
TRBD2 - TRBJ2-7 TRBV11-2 TGTGCCAGCAGCTCACCTAGCGGCCCAGCCTACGAGCAGTACTTC CASSSPSGPAYEQYF
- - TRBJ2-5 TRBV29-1 TGCAGCCTGGAGGGCCAAACGGAGACCCAGTACTTC CSLEGQTETQYF
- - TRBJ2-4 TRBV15 TGTGCCACCAGCAGAGATTTCGAGAGAAACATTCAGTACTTC CATSRDFERNIQYF
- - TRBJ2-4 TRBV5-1 TGCGCCAGCAGCTTGGATCGGGGGAACGCGGACATTCAGTACTTC CASSLDRGNADIQYF
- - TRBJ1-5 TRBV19 TGTGCCAGTACCCGATCACAGGGTTTTCACAATCAGCCCCAGCATTTT CASTRSQGFHNQPQHF
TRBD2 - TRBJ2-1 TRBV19 TGTGCCAGTAGTATCCCGGCTAGCGGGAGAAATGAGCAGTTCTTC CASSIPASGRNEQFF
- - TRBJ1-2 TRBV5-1 TGCGCCAGCAGCTTGGCAGCCGGGGAAGAGTATGGCTACACCTTC CASSLAAGEEYGYTF
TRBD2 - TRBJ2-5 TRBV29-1 TGCAGCGTTTCGACTAGCGGGAAAGCGTCCCAGTACTTC CSVSTSGKASQYF
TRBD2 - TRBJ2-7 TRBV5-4 TGTGCCAGCAGGGGGGGGCTAGCGGGAGGGCCGAACGAGCAGTACTTC CASRGGLAGGPNEQYF
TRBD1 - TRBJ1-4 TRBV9 TGTGCCAGCAGCCCACGGACAGGGGGGAATGAAAAACTGTTTTTT CASSPRTGGNEKLFF
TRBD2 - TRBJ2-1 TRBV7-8 TGTGCCAGCAGCTCTACATTTGTAGCGGGAGGGTACAATGAGCAGTTCTTC CASSSTFVAGGYNEQFF
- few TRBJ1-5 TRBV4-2 TGTGCCAGCAGCCGGGAGATTAGCAATCAGCCCCAGCATTTT CASSREISNQPQHF
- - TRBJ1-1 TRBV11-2 TGTGCCAGCAGCGGCCTCTGGAACAGTGAAGCTTTCTTT CASSGLWNSEAFF
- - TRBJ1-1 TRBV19 TGTGCCAGTAGTTGGGCGGGAGGGAGTGACACTGAAGCTTTCTTT CASSWAGGSDTEAFF